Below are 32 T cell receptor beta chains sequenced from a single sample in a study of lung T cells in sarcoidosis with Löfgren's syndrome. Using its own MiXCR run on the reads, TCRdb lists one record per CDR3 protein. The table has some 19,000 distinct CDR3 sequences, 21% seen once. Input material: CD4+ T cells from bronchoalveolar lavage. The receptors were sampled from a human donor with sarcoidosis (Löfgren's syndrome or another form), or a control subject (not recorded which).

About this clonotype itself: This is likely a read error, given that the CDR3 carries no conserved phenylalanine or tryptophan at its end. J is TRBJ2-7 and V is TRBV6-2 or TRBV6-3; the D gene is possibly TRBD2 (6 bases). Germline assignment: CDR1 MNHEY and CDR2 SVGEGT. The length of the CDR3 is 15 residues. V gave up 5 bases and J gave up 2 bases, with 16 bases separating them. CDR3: CASSPEIGGPYEQYS. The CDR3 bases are TGTGCCAGCAGTCCGGAAATAGGAGGGCCCTACGAGCAGTACTCC.

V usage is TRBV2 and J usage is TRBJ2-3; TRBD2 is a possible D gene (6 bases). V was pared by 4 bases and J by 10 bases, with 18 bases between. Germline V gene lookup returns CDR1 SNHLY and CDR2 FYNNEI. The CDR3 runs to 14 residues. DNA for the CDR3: TGTGCCAGCAGTGTTCAAGGAGGGTTAGTCGCGCAGTATTTT. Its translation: CASSVQGGLVAQYF.

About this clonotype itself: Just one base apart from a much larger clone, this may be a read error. CDR3 loop: CSARGGRRGDGYTF. The CDR3 nucleotides are TGCAGTGCTAGAGGCGGGAGGCGAGGGGATGGCTACACCTTC. The V and J genes are TRBV20-1 and TRBJ1-2; perhaps TRBD1 as D (5 bases). V gave up 1 base and J gave up 6 bases, with 15 bases separating them. The germline CDR1 and CDR2 sequences are DFQATT and SNEGSKA (reference sequence). This CDR3 has 14 residues.

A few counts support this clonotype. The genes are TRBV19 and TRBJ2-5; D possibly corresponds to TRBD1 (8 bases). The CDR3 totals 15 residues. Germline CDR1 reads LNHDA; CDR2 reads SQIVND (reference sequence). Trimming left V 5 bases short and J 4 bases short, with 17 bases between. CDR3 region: CASSHRQGRGETQYF. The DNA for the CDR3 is TGTGCCAGTAGTCACCGACAGGGGAGGGGAGAGACCCAGTACTTC. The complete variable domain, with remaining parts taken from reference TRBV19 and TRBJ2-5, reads DGGITQSPKYLFRKEGQNVTLSCEQNLNHDAMYWYRQDPGQGLRLIYYSQIVNDFQKGDIAEGYSVSREKKESFPLTVTSAQKNPTAFYLCASSHRQGRGETQYFGPGTRLLVL.

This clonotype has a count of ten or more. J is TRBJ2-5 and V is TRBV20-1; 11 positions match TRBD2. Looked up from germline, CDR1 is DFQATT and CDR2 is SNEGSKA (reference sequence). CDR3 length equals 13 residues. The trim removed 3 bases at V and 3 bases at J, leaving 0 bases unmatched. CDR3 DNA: TGCAGTGCTAGGGGACTAGCGGAAGAGACCCAGTACTTC. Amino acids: CSARGLAEETQYF.

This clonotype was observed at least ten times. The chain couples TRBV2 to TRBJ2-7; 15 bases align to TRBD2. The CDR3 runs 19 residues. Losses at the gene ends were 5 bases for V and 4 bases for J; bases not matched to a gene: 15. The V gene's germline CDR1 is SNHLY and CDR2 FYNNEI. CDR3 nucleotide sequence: TGTGCCAGCAGTTCTAAAGGACTAGCGGGAGGGCCAATGAGGTACGAGCAGTACTTC. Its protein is CASSSKGLAGGPMRYEQYF.

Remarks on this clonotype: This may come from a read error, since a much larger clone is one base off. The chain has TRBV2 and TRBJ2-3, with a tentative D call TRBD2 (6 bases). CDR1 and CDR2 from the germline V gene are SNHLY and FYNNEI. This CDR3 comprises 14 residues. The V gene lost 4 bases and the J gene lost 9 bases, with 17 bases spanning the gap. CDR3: CASSVQGGLVTQYF. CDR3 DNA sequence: TGTGCCAGCAGTGTTCAAGGAGGGTTAGTCACGCAGTATTTT.

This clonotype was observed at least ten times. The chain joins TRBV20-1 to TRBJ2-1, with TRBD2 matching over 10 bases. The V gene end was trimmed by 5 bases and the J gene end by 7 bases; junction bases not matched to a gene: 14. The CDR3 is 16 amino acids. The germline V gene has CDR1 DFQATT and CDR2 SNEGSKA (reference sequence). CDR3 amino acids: CSASRLAGPSGNEQFF. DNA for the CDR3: TGCAGTGCTTCCCGACTAGCGGGCCCCTCGGGGAATGAGCAGTTCTTC.

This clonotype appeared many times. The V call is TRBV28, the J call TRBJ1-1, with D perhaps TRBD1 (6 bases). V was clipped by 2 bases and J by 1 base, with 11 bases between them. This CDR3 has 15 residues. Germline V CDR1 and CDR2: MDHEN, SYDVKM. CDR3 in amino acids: CASSLVGGANTEAFF. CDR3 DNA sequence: TGTGCCAGCAGTTTAGTAGGGGGAGCGAACACTGAAGCTTTCTTT.

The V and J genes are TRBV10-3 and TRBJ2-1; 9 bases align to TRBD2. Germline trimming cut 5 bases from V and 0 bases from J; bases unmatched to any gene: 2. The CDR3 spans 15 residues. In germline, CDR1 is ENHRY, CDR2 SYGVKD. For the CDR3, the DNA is TGTGCCATCAGTTTTAGCGGGAGCTCCTACAATGAGCAGTTCTTC. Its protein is CAISFSGSSYNEQFF.

CDR3 amino acids: CASSGSLAGGPGSYNEQFF. Written as DNA, the CDR3 is TGTGCCAGCAGTGGGAGTTTAGCGGGAGGGCCGGGCTCCTACAATGAGCAGTTCTTC. The chain joins TRBV2 to TRBJ2-1, with 11 bases that match TRBD2. V lost 4 bases and J lost 0; bases outside the gene matches: 11. This CDR3 contains 19 residues. Per the germline V gene, CDR1 is SNHLY and CDR2 is FYNNEI.

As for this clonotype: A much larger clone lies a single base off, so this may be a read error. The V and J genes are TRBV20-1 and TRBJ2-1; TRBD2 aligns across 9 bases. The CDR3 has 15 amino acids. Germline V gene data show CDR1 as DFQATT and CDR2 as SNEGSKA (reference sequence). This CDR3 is CSAGGSAGGYNEQFF. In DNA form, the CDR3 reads TGCAGCGCGGGGGGGTCAGCGGGAGGATACAATGAGCAGTTCTTC.

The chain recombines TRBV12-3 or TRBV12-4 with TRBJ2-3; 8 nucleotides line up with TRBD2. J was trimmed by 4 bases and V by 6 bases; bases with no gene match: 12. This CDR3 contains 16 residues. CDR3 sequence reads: CASSRPSGWFADTQYF. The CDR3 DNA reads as TGTGCCAGCAGCCGCCCTAGCGGGTGGTTCGCAGATACGCAGTATTTT.

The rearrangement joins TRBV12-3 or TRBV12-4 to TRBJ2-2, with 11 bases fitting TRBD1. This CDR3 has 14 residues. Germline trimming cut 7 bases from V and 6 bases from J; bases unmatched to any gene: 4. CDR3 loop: CASTRTGGPGELFF. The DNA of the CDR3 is TGTGCCAGCACCCGGACAGGGGGCCCCGGGGAGCTGTTTTTT.

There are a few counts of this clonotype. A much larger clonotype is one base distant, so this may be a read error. CDR3 amino acids: CSAPVGGGCQETQYF. The DNA of the CDR3 is TGCAGTGCCCCCGTCGGGGGAGGGTGCCAAGAGACCCAGTACTTC. The chain has TRBV20-1 and TRBJ2-5; 7 nucleotides align to TRBD2. Germline values: CDR1 DFQATT, CDR2 SNEGSKA (reference sequence). CDR3 length equals 15 residues. The trim removed 6 bases at V and 1 base at J, leaving 11 bases unmatched.

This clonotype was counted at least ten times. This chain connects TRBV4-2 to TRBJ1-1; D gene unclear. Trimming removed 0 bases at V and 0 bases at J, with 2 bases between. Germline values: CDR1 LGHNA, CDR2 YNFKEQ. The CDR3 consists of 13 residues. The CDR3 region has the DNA TGTGCCAGCAGCCAAGAAATGAACACTGAAGCTTTCTTT. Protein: CASSQEMNTEAFF.

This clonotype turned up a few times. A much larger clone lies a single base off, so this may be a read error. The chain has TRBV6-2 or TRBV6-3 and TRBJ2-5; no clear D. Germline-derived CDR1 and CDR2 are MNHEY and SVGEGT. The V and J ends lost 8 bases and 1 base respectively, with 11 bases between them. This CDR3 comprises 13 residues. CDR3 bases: TGTGCCAGCGGACCAACTCTCCAAGAGACCCAGTACTTC. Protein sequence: CASGPTLQETQYF.

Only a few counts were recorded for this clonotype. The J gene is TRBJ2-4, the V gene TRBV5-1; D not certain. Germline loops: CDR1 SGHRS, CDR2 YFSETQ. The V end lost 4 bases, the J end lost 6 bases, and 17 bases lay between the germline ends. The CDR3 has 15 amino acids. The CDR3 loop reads CASSPTEPRRNIQYF. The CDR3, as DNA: TGCGCCAGCAGCCCAACCGAGCCCCGGAGAAACATTCAGTACTTC.

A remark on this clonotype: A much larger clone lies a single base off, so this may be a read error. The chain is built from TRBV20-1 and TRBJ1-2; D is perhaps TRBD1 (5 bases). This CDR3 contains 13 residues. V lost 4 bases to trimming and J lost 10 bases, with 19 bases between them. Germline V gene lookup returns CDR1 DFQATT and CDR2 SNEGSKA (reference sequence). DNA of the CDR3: TGCAGTGCTACGGACGGGACGTCTGGCGACTACACCTTC. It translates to CSATDGTSGDYTF.

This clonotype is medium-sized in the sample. The CDR3 protein is CASSYSTGLAGSYNEQFF. The DNA of the CDR3 is TGTGCCAGCAGTTACTCGACGGGACTAGCAGGCTCCTACAATGAGCAGTTCTTC. The chain joins TRBV6-2 or TRBV6-3 to TRBJ2-1, with TRBD2 matching over 9 bases. CDR1 is MNHEY and CDR2 is SVGEGT in the germline V gene. J gave up 0 bases and V 0 bases, and 6 bases lay outside the gene matches. The CDR3 totals 18 residues.

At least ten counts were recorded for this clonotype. The CDR3: CASSPSRETQYF. The DNA of the CDR3 is TGTGCCAGCTCACCCTCTAGAGAGACCCAGTACTTC. V gene TRBV18 combines with J gene TRBJ2-5; D unresolved. The CDR3 runs to 12 residues. Trimming left V 3 bases short and J 4 bases short, with 6 bases between. Germline V CDR1 and CDR2: KGHSH, LQKENI. The entire variable domain, with the rest obtained from reference TRBV18 and TRBJ2-5, is as follows: NAGVMQNPRHLVRRRGQEARLRCSPMKGHSHVYWYRQLPEEGLKFMVYLQKENIIDESGMPKERFSAEFPKEGPSILRIQQVVRGDSAAYFCASSPSRETQYFGPGTRLLVL.

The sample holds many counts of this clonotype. CDR3 protein: CASSFYGQASPLHF. The CDR3 DNA sequence: TGTGCCAGCAGTTTCTACGGACAGGCTTCACCCCTCCACTTT. V is TRBV6-1 and J is TRBJ1-6; the match to TRBD1 covers 7 bases. The CDR3 loop spans 14 amino acids. Germline trimming cut 5 bases from V and 9 bases from J; bases unmatched to any gene: 7. Germline CDR1 MNHNS, CDR2 SASEGT.

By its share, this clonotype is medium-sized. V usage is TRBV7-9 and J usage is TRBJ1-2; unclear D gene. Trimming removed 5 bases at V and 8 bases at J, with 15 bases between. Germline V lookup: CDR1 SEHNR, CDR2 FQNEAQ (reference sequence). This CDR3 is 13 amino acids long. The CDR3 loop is CASSAESRGGYTF. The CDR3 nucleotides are TGTGCCAGCAGCGCAGAATCCCGGGGAGGCTACACCTTC.

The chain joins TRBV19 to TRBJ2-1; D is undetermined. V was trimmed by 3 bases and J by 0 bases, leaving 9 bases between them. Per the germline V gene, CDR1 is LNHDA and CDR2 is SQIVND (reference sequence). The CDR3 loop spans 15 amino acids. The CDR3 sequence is CASSMDQSSYNEQFF. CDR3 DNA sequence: TGTGCCAGTAGTATGGACCAAAGCTCCTACAATGAGCAGTTCTTC.

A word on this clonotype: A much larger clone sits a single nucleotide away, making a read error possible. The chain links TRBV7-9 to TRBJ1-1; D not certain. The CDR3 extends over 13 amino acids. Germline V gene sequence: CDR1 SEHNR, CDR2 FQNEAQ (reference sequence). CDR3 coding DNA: TGTACCAGCAGCTTAACGGTGAACACTGAAGCTTTCTTT. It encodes CTSSLTVNTEAFF.

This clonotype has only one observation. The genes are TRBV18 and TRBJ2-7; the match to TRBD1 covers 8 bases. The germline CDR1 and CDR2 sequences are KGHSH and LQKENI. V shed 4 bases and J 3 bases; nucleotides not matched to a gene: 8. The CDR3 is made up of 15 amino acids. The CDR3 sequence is CASSRGKTGDYEQYF. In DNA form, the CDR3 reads TGTGCCAGCTCACGGGGTAAGACAGGGGACTACGAGCAGTACTTC.

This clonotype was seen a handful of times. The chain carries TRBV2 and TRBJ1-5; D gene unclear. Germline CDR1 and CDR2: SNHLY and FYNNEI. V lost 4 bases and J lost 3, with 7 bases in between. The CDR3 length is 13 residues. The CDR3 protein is CASSVTVNQPQHF. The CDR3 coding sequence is TGTGCCAGCAGTGTTACGGTCAATCAGCCCCAGCATTTT. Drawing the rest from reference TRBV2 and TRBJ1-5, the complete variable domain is EPEVTQTPSHQVTQMGQEVILRCVPISNHLYFYWYRQILGQKVEFLVSFYNNEISEKSEIFDDQFSVERPDGSNFTLKIRSTKLEDSAMYFCASSVTVNQPQHFGDGTRLSIL.

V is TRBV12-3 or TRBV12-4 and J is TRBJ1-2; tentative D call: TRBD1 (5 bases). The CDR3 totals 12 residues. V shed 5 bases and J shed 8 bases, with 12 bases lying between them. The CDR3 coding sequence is TGTGCCAGCAGTGCAGGGCGTGGAGGCTACACCTTC. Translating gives CASSAGRGGYTF.

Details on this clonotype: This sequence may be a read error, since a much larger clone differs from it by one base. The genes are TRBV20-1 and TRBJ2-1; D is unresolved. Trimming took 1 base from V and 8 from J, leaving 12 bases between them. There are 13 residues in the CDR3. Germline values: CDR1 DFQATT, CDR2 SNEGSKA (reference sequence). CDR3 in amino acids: CSARVHTMDEQFF. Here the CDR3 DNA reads TGCAGTGCTAGAGTCCATACAATGGATGAGCAGTTCTTC.

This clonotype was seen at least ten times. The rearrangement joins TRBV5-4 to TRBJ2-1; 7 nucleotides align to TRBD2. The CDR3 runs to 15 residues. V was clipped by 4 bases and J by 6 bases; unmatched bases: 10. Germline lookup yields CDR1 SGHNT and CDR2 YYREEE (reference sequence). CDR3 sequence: CASSQGGPSPNEQFF. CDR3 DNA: TGTGCCAGCAGCCAGGGAGGGCCCTCGCCCAATGAGCAGTTCTTC.

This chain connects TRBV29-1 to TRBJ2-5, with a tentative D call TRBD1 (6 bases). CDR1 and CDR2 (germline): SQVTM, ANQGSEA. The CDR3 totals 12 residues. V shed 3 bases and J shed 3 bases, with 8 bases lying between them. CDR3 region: CSVDRGEETQYF. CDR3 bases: TGCAGCGTTGACAGGGGCGAAGAGACCCAGTACTTC.

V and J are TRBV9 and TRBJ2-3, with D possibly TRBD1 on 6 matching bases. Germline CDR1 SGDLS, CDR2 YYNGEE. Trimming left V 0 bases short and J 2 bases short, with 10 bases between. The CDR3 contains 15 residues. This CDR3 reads CASSVEGGHTDTQYF. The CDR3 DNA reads TGTGCCAGCAGCGTAGAAGGGGGACACACAGATACGCAGTATTTT.